This T cell receptor beta chain was sequenced during a study of blood T cell repertoires in COVID-19. Overall study: There were acute and convalescent COVID-19 samples, and they came from the United States, Italy and Spain. In each case, the material was cDNA or gDNA derived from T cells, B-cell-depleted T cells, or PBMCs.

This CDR3 comprises 14 residues. V lost 2 bases to trimming and J lost 6 bases; unmatched junction nucleotides: 6. Germline CDR1 and CDR2: MNHNY and SVGAGI (reference sequence). Authors' methods: For nucleated cells, counts were estimated from reference gene primer amplification. Profiled with immunoSEQ multiplex PCR; TCRdb holds only in-frame clones, not every one. The DNA was the basis for D and trimming; V, J and clone size are from that table. This table holds about 210,000 clones, approximately 85% found once. The source material was peripheral blood. The sequence was obtained from a woman in her 70s with COVID-19, enrolled during active disease. The chain uses TRBV6-6 and TRBJ1-2, with 7 bases that match TRBD1. In DNA form, the CDR3 reads TGTGCCAGCAGTTACGAGAGACAGGGAAATGGCTACACCTTC. Its protein product is CASSYERQGNGYTF.